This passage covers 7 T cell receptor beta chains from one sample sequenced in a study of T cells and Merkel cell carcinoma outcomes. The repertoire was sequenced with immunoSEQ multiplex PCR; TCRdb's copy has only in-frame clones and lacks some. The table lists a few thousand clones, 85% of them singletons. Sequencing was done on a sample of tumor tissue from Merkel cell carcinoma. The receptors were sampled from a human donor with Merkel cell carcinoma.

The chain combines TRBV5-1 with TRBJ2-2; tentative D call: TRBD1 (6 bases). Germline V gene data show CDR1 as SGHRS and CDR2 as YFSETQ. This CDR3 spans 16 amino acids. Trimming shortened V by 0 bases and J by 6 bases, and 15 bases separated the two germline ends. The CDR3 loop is CASSLAGQGSAGELFF. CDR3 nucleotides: TGCGCCAGCAGCTTGGCCGGGCAGGGGAGCGCCGGGGAGCTGTTTTTT.

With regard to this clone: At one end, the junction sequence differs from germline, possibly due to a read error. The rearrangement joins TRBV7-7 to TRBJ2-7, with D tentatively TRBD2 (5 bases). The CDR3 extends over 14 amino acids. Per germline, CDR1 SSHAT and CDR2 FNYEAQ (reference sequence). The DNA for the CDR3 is TGTGCTAGCAGCCCCACGCGGGCGGACTACGAGCAGTACTTC. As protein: CASSPTRADYEQYF.

The CDR3 region is CSGGDPPNYEQYF. The CDR3 DNA reads as TGCAGCGGGGGGGACCCCCCGAACTACGAGCAGTACTTC. The rearrangement uses TRBV29-1 and TRBJ2-7, with D perhaps matching TRBD2 (6 bases). V was shortened by 7 bases and J by 3 bases, with 16 bases between the two germline ends. This CDR3 contains 13 residues. Germline CDR1 SQVTM, CDR2 ANQGSEA.

Written as DNA, the CDR3 is TGTGCCAGCAGCCAAACCGGGACAAAGACCTACGAGCAGTACTTC. This gives the protein CASSQTGTKTYEQYF. This chain connects TRBV7-9 to TRBJ2-7; possible D gene TRBD1, 6 bases. The CDR3 runs to 15 residues. CDR1 is SEHNR and CDR2 is FQNEAQ in the germline V gene (reference sequence). V dropped 5 bases and J dropped 2 bases, with 16 bases sitting between them.

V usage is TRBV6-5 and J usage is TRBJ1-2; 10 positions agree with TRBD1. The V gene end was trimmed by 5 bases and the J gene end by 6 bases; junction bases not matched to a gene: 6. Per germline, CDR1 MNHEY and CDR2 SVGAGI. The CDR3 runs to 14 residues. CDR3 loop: CASSTGQGRHGYTF. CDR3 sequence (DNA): TGTGCCAGCAGTACGGGACAGGGGAGGCATGGCTACACCTTC.

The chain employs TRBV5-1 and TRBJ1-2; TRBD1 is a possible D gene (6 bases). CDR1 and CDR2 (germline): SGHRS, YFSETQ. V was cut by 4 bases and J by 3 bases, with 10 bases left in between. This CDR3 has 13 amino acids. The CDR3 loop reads CASSPTGHYGYTF. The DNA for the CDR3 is TGCGCCAGCAGCCCGACAGGTCACTATGGCTACACCTTC.

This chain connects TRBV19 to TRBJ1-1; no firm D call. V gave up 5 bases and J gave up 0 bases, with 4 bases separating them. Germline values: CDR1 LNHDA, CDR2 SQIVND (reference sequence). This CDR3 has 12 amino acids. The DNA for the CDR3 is TGTGCCAGTAGTTTCGTGAACACTGAAGCTTTCTTT. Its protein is CASSFVNTEAFF.